This T cell receptor beta chain stems from a study of blood T cells in healthy people across ages (dated by TCRdb to about 2015). Context from the whole study: In model experiments, template switching captured roughly one uniquely barcoded TCR beta cDNA molecule for every two T cells. The study measured age-related changes in TCR beta repertoire diversity using deep sequencing normalized with unique cDNA molecular identifiers. Four age groups were formed from the donors: young (average about 17 years), middle-aged (roughly 38), aged (roughly 56) and long-lived (about 75). Two additional independent replicas of 1 million unique cDNA reads from the same blood draw were analyzed for two donors (one aged 18 to 30 and one aged 80 or older). To avoid experimental bias, donors of different ages were spread randomly across the sequencing lanes.

Results the study describes overall, beyond this receptor: Because the CMV infection status of the donors was unknown, age-related changes in expanded clonotypes may potentially have been confounded. Conclusive comparison of naive and antigen-experienced compartments was prevented by the profiling of bulk unsorted PBMCs. The percentage of naive T cells measured by flow cytometry correlated strongly with observed TCR beta diversity. Total diversity estimates from one million sequenced T cells were considered lower bounds and underestimates. Compared with the aged group, more naive CD4+ T cells, fewer expanded clones and increased TCR diversity were shown by the long-lived group, suggesting age selection. Observed TCR beta diversity per million T cells fell roughly linearly with age, and a significant reduction was already apparent by age roughly 40.

This clonotype was seen a handful of times. It has no known antigen specificity. Base qualities were left out, and no much larger clone turns up one base away. Spanning cysteine to phenylalanine, the CDR3 consists of 11 amino acids. The only DNA kept is the CDR3, 33 bases in frame from the first base. V is pared back by 5 bases and J by 7 bases, with 5 bases lying between the germline termini. CDR1 SGHVS and CDR2 FQNEAQ were looked up in the germline V gene. The receptor library was made with 5' RACE. Instrument on record: Illumina HiSeq 2500. A second PCR of roughly 7 to 12 cycles was run with a J-beta primer mix and a sample-barcoded 5' primer. A template-switch 5' adaptor carrying 12 random nucleotides introduced a unique molecular identifier onto each TCR beta cDNA molecule. Each sample yielded at least 2.5 million CDR3-containing paired-end reads. First-strand cDNA synthesis was performed from all RNA using the Mint cDNA synthesis kit, with priming by a TRBC-specific oligonucleotide. After uracil-DNA glycosylase treatment, a first 18-cycle PCR used universal primers M1SS and BC2_uni_R on all cDNA. Under the source paper's analysis protocol: For normalization, 1 million high-quality reads were randomly selected from each sample, with every read carrying a distinct molecular identifier. Reads with shared molecular identifiers were discarded instead of being binned into consensus sequences. MiTCR, with a Q25 quality threshold and the strictest error-elimination algorithm, was used for CDR3 identification, clonotype clustering and error correction. A nonparametric unseen species model using Euler transformation provided a lower-bound estimate of total TCR beta diversity. The raw public data were reprocessed by TCRdb itself: fastp quality trimming at Q25, MiXCR clonotype calling, in-frame beta chains only. Every distinct CDR3 protein forms one entry, paired with its most common genes and DNA. None of the V and J calls come from the authors' own analysis; TCRdb made them. The sample includes about 1.1 million distinct CDR3 sequences, with less than 45% observed a single time. The ten largest clones add up to around 13% of the sample.

Systemically healthy Caucasian individuals from Russia, around 39 in total and aged about 6 to 95 years, were included as donors. Around 9.9 milliliters of peripheral blood were collected from each donor into EDTA-treated Vacutainer tubes. Ficoll-Paque density-gradient centrifugation was used to isolate PBMCs, with at least 7 million per sample. Total RNA, at least 6 micrograms per sample, was extracted from PBMCs with Trizol reagent. The percentages of naive CD45RAhigh/CD27high T cells were determined by flow cytometry on a PBMC aliquot from every donor. This TCR was sampled from a young man in good health. The V and J genes are TRBV7-8 and TRBJ1-4; the D gene lacks a confident call. The sample taken for sequencing was blood. The DNA reads TGTGCCAGCAGCAGAAGTGAAAAACTGTTTTTT. It specifies CASSRSEKLFF.